The rows below give T cell receptor beta chains drawn from one sample of a study of cytomegalovirus exposure and HLA in healthy donors. TCRdb keeps only in-frame clones here, not all; method: immunoSEQ multiplex PCR. The sample shows tens of thousands of clones, 93% of them seen only once. Material for sequencing was PBMCs. The receptors were sampled from a woman in her twenties or thirties in good health and CMV-seropositive. CDR3s include the opening cysteine and the closing phenylalanine or tryptophan. The order of the fields is D gene, clone size, J gene, V gene, CDR3 DNA, CDR3 protein. A D gene is named only where the DNA matches it firmly. Size is stated for part of the rows, as once, few or many counts, or as a class when the clone is expanded.

D: NA; size: NA; J: TRBJ1-5; V: TRBV28; DNA: TGTGCCAGCAGTTTGCCAGGGTTCAATCAGCCCCAGCATTTT; CDR3: CASSLPGFNQPQHF
D: TRBD2; size: NA; J: TRBJ2-2; V: TRBV4-3; DNA: TGCGCCAGCAGCGGAGCGGGGGACACCGGGGAGCTGTTTTTT; CDR3: CASSGAGDTGELFF
D: NA; size: NA; J: TRBJ2-7; V: TRBV5-1; DNA: TGCGCCAGCAGCCTGGAGGAGGGTGACACATACGAGCAGTACTTC; CDR3: CASSLEEGDTYEQYF
D: NA; size: NA; J: TRBJ2-3; V: TRBV28; DNA: TGTGCCAGCAGTTTAACCCGGGACACAGGAGATACGCAGTATTTT; CDR3: CASSLTRDTGDTQYF
D: NA; size: NA; J: TRBJ2-1; V: TRBV7-7; DNA: TGTGCCAGCAGCCCCACCGGGACATCATCCTACAATGAGCAGTTCTTC; CDR3: CASSPTGTSSYNEQFF
D: NA; size: NA; J: TRBJ2-7; V: TRBV7-2; DNA: TGTGCCAGCACCCCGGCAGGGCGCCACGAGCAGTACTTC; CDR3: CASTPAGRHEQYF
D: NA; size: NA; J: TRBJ2-7; V: TRBV14; DNA: TGTGCCAGCAGCAGCCGACACCCCAGGGAGGCACCCTCCTACGAGCAGTACTTC; CDR3: CASSSRHPREAPSYEQYF
D: TRBD2; size: NA; J: TRBJ2-1; V: TRBV4-1; DNA: TGCGCCAGCAGCCAAGCAAGCGGGAGTAGATTAGATGAGCAGTTCTTC; CDR3: CASSQASGSRLDEQFF
D: TRBD1; size: NA; J: TRBJ1-1; V: TRBV29-1; DNA: TGCAGCGCTGGGACAGGGGGTATCACTGAAGCTTTCTTT; CDR3: CSAGTGGITEAFF
D: TRBD2; size: NA; J: TRBJ2-5; V: TRBV11-2; DNA: TGTGCCAGCAGGGGACTAGCGGGAGGGCCTTTGAAGACCCAGTACTTC; CDR3: CASRGLAGGPLKTQYF
D: TRBD1; size: NA; J: TRBJ2-7; V: TRBV28; DNA: TGTGCCAGCAGTTTACCGGGGGGGACAGGGGTTCTCGAGCAGTACTTC; CDR3: CASSLPGGTGVLEQYF
D: NA; size: NA; J: TRBJ1-1; V: TRBV19; DNA: TGTGCCAGTATGCATCTAAGCGGGACTGAAGCTTTCTTT; CDR3: CASMHLSGTEAFF
D: TRBD1; size: NA; J: TRBJ1-4; V: TRBV6-5; DNA: TGTGCCAGCAGTTACCGCAGGGGGCTGAGTGAAAAACTGTTTTTT; CDR3: CASSYRRGLSEKLFF
D: NA; size: once; J: TRBJ1-3; V: TRBV7-2; DNA: TGTGCCAGCAGCTTAGGAAGAGGGCACCGGGAGGCCACCATATATTTT; CDR3: CASSLGRGHREATIYF
D: TRBD1; size: NA; J: TRBJ1-4; V: TRBV6-1; DNA: TGTGCCAGCAGGGAGACAGGGGCCACTAATGAAAAACTGTTTTTT; CDR3: CASRETGATNEKLFF
D: TRBD2; size: NA; J: TRBJ2-5; V: TRBV7-2; DNA: TGTGCCAGCAGCATTAGCGGGAGGGCCTGGGAGACCCAGTACTTC; CDR3: CASSISGRAWETQYF
D: NA; size: NA; J: TRBJ1-1; V: TRBV20-1; DNA: TGCAGTGCTAGAGATCGGTGGCGGGCTTTCTTT; CDR3: CSARDRWRAFF
D: TRBD2; size: NA; J: TRBJ2-2; V: TRBV30; DNA: TGTGCCTGGAGTCGGACTAGCGTTAACACCGGGGAGCTGTTTTTT; CDR3: CAWSRTSVNTGELFF
D: TRBD1; size: once; J: TRBJ1-1; V: TRBV5-4; DNA: TGTGCCAGCAGCTTCCCGACAGGGACTGCGAACACTGAAGCTTTCTTT; CDR3: CASSFPTGTANTEAFF
D: TRBD2; size: once; J: TRBJ2-2; V: TRBV7-2; DNA: TGTGCCAGCAGCTTAACGCCCGGCGGGGGGGCGGCGAACACCGGGGAGCTGTTTTTT; CDR3: CASSLTPGGGAANTGELFF
D: NA; size: NA; J: TRBJ1-2; V: TRBV28; DNA: TGTGCCAGCAGTCCCTCGAGTTACGGCTACACCTTC; CDR3: CASSPSSYGYTF
D: TRBD2; size: once; J: TRBJ2-3; V: TRBV7-9; DNA: TGTGCCAGCAGCATAAGACTAGCGGGAGGGCCATCCGATACGCAGTATTTT; CDR3: CASSIRLAGGPSDTQYF
D: NA; size: NA; J: TRBJ2-2; V: TRBV4-3; DNA: TGCGCCAGCCGCCCTGTACAGAACACCGGGGAGCTGTTTTTT; CDR3: CASRPVQNTGELFF
D: TRBD1; size: NA; J: TRBJ1-4; V: TRBV7-8; DNA: TGTGCCAGCAGCTTAGTCTTACCGGGACAGGGCTTCAATGAAAAACTGTTTTTT; CDR3: CASSLVLPGQGFNEKLFF
D: NA; size: NA; J: TRBJ2-3; V: TRBV4-3; DNA: TGCGCCAGCAGCCAAGAGGGGGCCCCGATAGGTACGCAGTATTTT; CDR3: CASSQEGAPIGTQYF
D: NA; size: NA; J: TRBJ2-1; V: TRBV19; DNA: TGTGCCAGTAGAAGGGGCTACTACAATGAGCAGTTCTTC; CDR3: CASRRGYYNEQFF
D: TRBD1; size: NA; J: TRBJ1-5; V: TRBV30; DNA: TGTGCCTGGGACATCGGGACAGAGCATCAGCCCCAGCATTTT; CDR3: CAWDIGTEHQPQHF
D: NA; size: NA; J: TRBJ1-2; V: TRBV2; DNA: TGTGCCAGCAGTGAAGCGCAGGGCGGTGGCTACACCTTC; CDR3: CASSEAQGGGYTF
D: NA; size: NA; J: TRBJ2-5; V: TRBV25-1; DNA: TGTGCCAGCAGGGGGCGGGGAACCCTACAAGAGACCCAGTACTTC; CDR3: CASRGRGTLQETQYF
D: TRBD1; size: NA; J: TRBJ1-4; V: TRBV28; DNA: TGTGCCAGCAGATTCGGGACAGGGTTTGAAAAACTGTTTTTT; CDR3: CASRFGTGFEKLFF
D: TRBD1; size: once; J: TRBJ1-1; V: TRBV28; DNA: TGTGCCAGCAGGGACAGGCCGAACACTGAAGCTTTCTTT; CDR3: CASRDRPNTEAFF
D: TRBD1; size: NA; J: TRBJ2-5; V: TRBV27; DNA: TGTGCCAGCAGTTTAGGGACAGGGAAAGAGACCCAGTACTTC; CDR3: CASSLGTGKETQYF
D: TRBD2; size: NA; J: TRBJ2-7; V: TRBV27; DNA: TGTGCCAGCAGTACCCTAGCGGGAGGGCAACACGAGCAGTACTTC; CDR3: CASSTLAGGQHEQYF
D: NA; size: NA; J: TRBJ2-1; V: TRBV2; DNA: TGTGCCAGCAGGGAACGGGTCTACAATGAGCAGTTCTTC; CDR3: CASRERVYNEQFF
D: TRBD2; size: NA; J: TRBJ2-3; V: TRBV19; DNA: TGTGCCAGTAGTATAGCCGGACTAGCGGGAGGGCTTGGAGGCACAGATACGCAGTATTTT; CDR3: CASSIAGLAGGLGGTDTQYF
D: TRBD2; size: NA; J: TRBJ2-3; V: TRBV4-3; DNA: TGCGCCAGCAGCCAAGTGGAACTAGCGGGGTTACAAGATACGCAGTATTTT; CDR3: CASSQVELAGLQDTQYF
D: NA; size: NA; J: TRBJ2-3; V: TRBV19; DNA: TGTGCCAGTAGTCTTCGACAGACCACAGTGGATACGCAGTATTTT; CDR3: CASSLRQTTVDTQYF
D: NA; size: NA; J: TRBJ1-2; V: TRBV4-3; DNA: TGCGCCAGCAGCCAAGATACGGCTTGGAGCTATGGCTACACCTTC; CDR3: CASSQDTAWSYGYTF
D: NA; size: NA; J: TRBJ1-1; V: TRBV28; DNA: TGTGCCAGCAGTTTAAGGGGGATCACTGAAGCTTTCTTT; CDR3: CASSLRGITEAFF
D: TRBD2; size: once; J: TRBJ2-1; V: TRBV9; DNA: TGTGCCAGCAGCGTAGGGGAGGGTGAGCAGTTCTTC; CDR3: CASSVGEGEQFF
D: TRBD1; size: NA; J: TRBJ2-7; V: TRBV28; DNA: TGTGCCAGCAGTTCTTGGGACAGGGGGTCCTACGAGCAGTACTTC; CDR3: CASSSWDRGSYEQYF
D: TRBD1; size: NA; J: TRBJ2-1; V: TRBV19; DNA: TGTGCCAGTACCCGGACAGGGTACAATGAGCAGTTCTTC; CDR3: CASTRTGYNEQFF
D: TRBD2; size: NA; J: TRBJ2-7; V: TRBV28; DNA: TGTGCCAGCAGTTCCGGGACTAGCGGGAGGCTTGTTTACGAGCAGTACTTC; CDR3: CASSSGTSGRLVYEQYF
D: NA; size: NA; J: TRBJ1-3; V: TRBV28; DNA: TGTGCCAGCAGCCCGATTTTAGGGGCGGGAAACACCATATATTTT; CDR3: CASSPILGAGNTIYF
D: TRBD1; size: NA; J: TRBJ2-7; V: TRBV7-8; DNA: TGTGCCAGCAGCTTAATACAGGGGCGAATATCCTACGAGCAGTACTTC; CDR3: CASSLIQGRISYEQYF
D: NA; size: few; J: TRBJ2-3; V: TRBV4-3; DNA: TGCGCCAGCAGCCAGCACAGTAGCACAGATACGCAGTATTTT; CDR3: CASSQHSSTDTQYF
D: TRBD2; size: NA; J: TRBJ2-7; V: TRBV6-5; DNA: TGTGCCAGCAGTTACCGACGGGAGGTCCACGAGCAGTACTTC; CDR3: CASSYRREVHEQYF
D: TRBD2; size: NA; J: TRBJ2-7; V: TRBV2; DNA: TGTGCCAGCAGTACGGGACGGGGGGTGGAGCAGTACTTC; CDR3: CASSTGRGVEQYF
D: TRBD2; size: NA; J: TRBJ2-2; V: TRBV6-1; DNA: TGTGCCAGCAGTGATAGACTAGCGGGGCAGAACACCGGGGAGCTGTTTTTT; CDR3: CASSDRLAGQNTGELFF
D: NA; size: NA; J: TRBJ1-4; V: TRBV15; DNA: TGTGCCACCAGCAGAGTAACAGGCGCAACTAATGAAAAACTGTTTTTT; CDR3: CATSRVTGATNEKLFF